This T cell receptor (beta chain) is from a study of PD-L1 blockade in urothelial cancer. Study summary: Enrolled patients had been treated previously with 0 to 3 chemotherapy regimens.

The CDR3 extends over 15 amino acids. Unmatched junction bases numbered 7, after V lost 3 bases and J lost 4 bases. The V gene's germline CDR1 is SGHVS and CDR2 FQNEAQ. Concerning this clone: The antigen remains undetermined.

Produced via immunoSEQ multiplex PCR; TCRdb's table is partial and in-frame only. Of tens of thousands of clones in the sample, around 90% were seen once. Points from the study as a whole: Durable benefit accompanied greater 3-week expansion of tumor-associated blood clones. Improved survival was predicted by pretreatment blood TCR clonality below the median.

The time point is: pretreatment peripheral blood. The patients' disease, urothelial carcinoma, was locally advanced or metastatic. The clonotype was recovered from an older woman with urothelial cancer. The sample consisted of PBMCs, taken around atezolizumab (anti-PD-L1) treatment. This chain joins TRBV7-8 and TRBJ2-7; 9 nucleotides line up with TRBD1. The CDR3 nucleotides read TGTGCCAGCAGCTTTCCGACAGGGGGTTTGTACGAGCAGTACTTC. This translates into CASSFPTGGLYEQYF.